These 14 T cell receptor beta chains were sequenced from one sample in a study of blood T cell repertoires in COVID-19. The assay was immunoSEQ multiplex PCR, and TCRdb's table has in-frame clones only and misses some. This table holds about 62,000 clones, more than 75% found once. Sequencing was carried out using peripheral blood. Receptor source: a man in his sixties or seventies with acute or convalescent COVID-19.

This clone was counted once. The V call is TRBV9, the J call TRBJ1-2; D unclear. Per germline, CDR1 SGDLS and CDR2 YYNGEE. V gave up 6 bases and J gave up 2 bases, with 11 bases separating them. CDR3 size: 13 residues. CDR3 sequence reads: CASTPTVNYGYTF. CDR3 nucleotide sequence: TGTGCCAGCACCCCGACTGTGAACTATGGCTACACCTTC.

The V and J genes are TRBV24-1 and TRBJ2-2; D call uncertain. V was shortened by 3 bases and J by 4 bases, with 8 bases between the two germline ends. This CDR3 contains 14 residues. Germline assignment: CDR1 KGHDR and CDR2 SFDVKD. The CDR3 region has the DNA TGTGCCACCAGTGATGATGGCCGCACCGGGGAGCTGTTTTTT. Encoded protein: CATSDDGRTGELFF.

The chain recombines TRBV24-1 with TRBJ2-1, with no clear D. Germline-derived CDR1 and CDR2 are KGHDR and SFDVKD. This CDR3 spans 11 amino acids. The V end was cut by 6 bases, the J end by 3 bases, with 2 bases between. The CDR3 coding sequence is TGTGCCACCAGTTACTACAATGAGCAGTTCTTC. It yields the protein CATSYYNEQFF.

This clone was observed once. J is TRBJ1-3 and V is TRBV5-1; the D gene is possibly TRBD1 (6 bases). Germline V gene sequence: CDR1 SGHRS, CDR2 YFSETQ. This CDR3 contains 15 residues. Trimming left V 4 bases short and J 0 bases short, with 11 bases between. CDR3 amino acids: CASSPTGISGNTIYF. The CDR3 DNA follows: TGCGCCAGCAGCCCCACAGGGATCTCTGGAAACACCATATATTTT. Full variable domain (remainder filled in from reference TRBV5-1 and TRBJ1-3): KAGVTQTPRYLIKTRGQQVTLSCSPISGHRSVSWYQQTPGQGLQFLFEYFSETQRNKGNFPGRFSGRQFSNSRSEMNVSTLELGDSALYLCASSPTGISGNTIYFGEGSWLTVV.

The chain couples TRBV10-1 to TRBJ2-5, with TRBD2 matching over 10 bases. The CDR3 extends over 15 amino acids. Unmatched junction bases numbered 0, after V lost 0 bases and J lost 2 bases. The germline V gene has CDR1 WNHNN and CDR2 SYGVQD (reference sequence). The CDR3 loop is CASSESLAGQETQYF. The CDR3 DNA sequence: TGCGCCAGCAGTGAGTCACTAGCGGGGCAAGAGACCCAGTACTTC.

The CDR3 region is CASSPRTGGSGTEAFF. The CDR3 DNA follows: TGTGCCAGCAGCCCCCGGACAGGGGGGAGTGGCACTGAAGCTTTCTTT. The rearrangement joins TRBV21-1 to TRBJ1-1; the table gives TRBD1 as D, unverified against the DNA. TRBV21-1 is flagged as a pseudogene. This CDR3 has 16 amino acids.

The J gene is TRBJ2-5, the V gene TRBV15; 10 bases are shared with TRBD2. Looked up from germline, CDR1 is LNHNV and CDR2 is YYDKDF (reference sequence). This CDR3 has 17 amino acids. The V gene end was trimmed by 0 bases and the J gene end by 5 bases; junction bases not matched to a gene: 9. Written as DNA, the CDR3 is TGTGCCACCAGCAGAGATACGACTAGCGGGTTGTGGGAGACCCAGTACTTC. This translates into CATSRDTTSGLWETQYF. The complete variable domain, with remaining parts taken from reference TRBV15 and TRBJ2-5, reads DAMVIQNPRYQVTQFGKPVTLSCSQTLNHNVMYWYQQKSSQAPKLLFHYYDKDFNNEADTPDNFQSRRPNTSFCFLDIRSPGLGDTAMYLCATSRDTTSGLWETQYFGPGTRLLVL.

CDR3 nucleotides: TGCGCCAGCAGCCCTTTACCGGGACAGGGGAATGAAAAACTGTTTTTT. Protein: CASSPLPGQGNEKLFF. The rearrangement links TRBV5-1 to TRBJ1-4, with TRBD1 matching over 10 bases. The CDR3 contains 16 residues. Germline values: CDR1 SGHRS, CDR2 YFSETQ. V was pared by 4 bases and J by 5 bases, with 8 bases of the junction left unmatched.

The rearrangement links TRBV6-1 to TRBJ2-7, with unresolved D. The CDR3 has 15 residues. CDR1 MNHNS and CDR2 SASEGT come from the germline V gene. Deletions cut 2 bases from V and 3 bases from J, with 14 bases between. In DNA form, the CDR3 reads TGTGCCAGCAGTGAATCAGGTCTGAGCAGCTACGAGCAGTACTTC. It codes for CASSESGLSSYEQYF.

This sequence joins TRBV13 and TRBJ2-3; D is uncertain. Trimming left V 5 bases short and J 5 bases short, with 8 bases between. Germline assignment: CDR1 PRHDT and CDR2 FYEKMQ (reference sequence). This CDR3 has 12 residues. DNA for the CDR3: TGTGCCAGCAGCCTGCACTTAGATACGCAGTATTTT. Its protein product is CASSLHLDTQYF.

The rearrangement uses TRBV3-1 (or the pseudogene TRBV3-2) and TRBJ2-1, with 9 nucleotides matching TRBD2. With 5 bases clipped from V and 3 bases from J, the junction kept 5 bases outside the gene matches. Germline assignment: CDR1 LGHDT and CDR2 YNNKEL (reference sequence). The CDR3 consists of 15 residues. Written as DNA, the CDR3 is TGTGCCAGCAGCGAGGCGGGGGGGCTCTACAATGAGCAGTTCTTC. Its translation is CASSEAGGLYNEQFF.

V gene TRBV7-9 combines with J gene TRBJ2-7, with 7 bases lining up with TRBD1. This CDR3 contains 18 residues. V gave up 5 bases and J gave up 6 bases; unmatched junction bases: 22. Looked up from germline, CDR1 is SEHNR and CDR2 is FQNEAQ (reference sequence). DNA of the CDR3: TGTGCCAGCAGCCGACTTACCTATCAGGGACAGACCTACTCCGAGCAGTACTTC. This codes for CASSRLTYQGQTYSEQYF. Complete variable domain (other parts from reference TRBV7-9 and TRBJ2-7): DTGVSQNPRHKITKRGQNVTFRCDPISEHNRLYWYRQTLGQGPEFLTYFQNEAQLEKSRLLSDRFSAERPKGSFSTLEIQRTEQGDSAMYLCASSRLTYQGQTYSEQYFGPGTRLTVT.

This chain links TRBV30 with TRBJ2-7; possible D gene TRBD2, 5 bases. With 3 bases removed from V and 6 bases from J, the gap between germline ends came to 21 bases. The germline V gene has CDR1 GTSNPN and CDR2 SVGIG (reference sequence). This CDR3 region has 15 residues. CDR3 in DNA: TGTGCCTGGAGCCCGGGATTCGGCCCCTCTGTCGAGCAGTACTTC. Translating it yields CAWSPGFGPSVEQYF.

The chain combines TRBV5-1 with TRBJ1-3, with 9 nucleotides matching TRBD1. V lost 6 bases, J lost 2 bases, and 6 bases stayed unmatched. Per the germline V gene, CDR1 is SGHRS and CDR2 is YFSETQ. The CDR3 extends over 15 amino acids. The CDR3 region has the DNA TGCGCCAGCAACGAGGGACAGGGTCCTGGAAACACCATATATTTT. It codes for CASNEGQGPGNTIYF.